Listed below are T cell receptor beta chains from one sample, sequenced in a study of OX40 agonist ivuxolimab in advanced cancers. Measured with immunoSEQ multiplex PCR; TCRdb has only the in-frame clones, and not every one. Of 90,000 to 100,000 clones detected, approximately 86% appear once; the ten largest clones hold 0.82%. The specimen comprised CD4+ or CD8+ T cells sorted from blood, sampled in a trial of the OX40 agonist ivuxolimab. The receptors come from an adult with an advanced solid tumor such as melanoma, head and neck, liver or kidney cancer. The CDR3 runs from the conserved cysteine through the conserved F or W. A D gene is named only where the DNA matches it firmly. Rows give clone size only sometimes, using once, few, many, or a class for an expanded clone.

clone_size,d_call,j_call,v_call,cdr3_nt,cdr3_aa
.,.,TRBJ1-4,TRBV28,TGTGCCAGCAGGGCAGCTAATGAAAAACTGTTTTTT,CASRAANEKLFF
.,TRBD1,TRBJ1-2,TRBV5-5,TGTGCCAGCAGCTTCGAGGACAGGGGGTACTATGGCTACACCTTC,CASSFEDRGYYGYTF
.,TRBD1,TRBJ1-2,TRBV7-9,TGTGCCAGCAGCTTAAAGTGGACAGGGGATACAAGAGGGGGAGGCTACACCTTC,CASSLKWTGDTRGGGYTF
.,TRBD1,TRBJ2-3,TRBV19,TGTGCCAGTAGTTATGGGGGACAGGGCCCGGGTACGCAGTATTTT,CASSYGGQGPGTQYF
.,.,TRBJ1-2,TRBV5-6,TGTGCCAGCAGCACCCTGGGCAGAGGCTATGGCTACACCTTC,CASSTLGRGYGYTF
.,.,TRBJ2-1,TRBV10-3,TGTGCCATCAGTGAGGGTAATAGGGGGACCTCCTACAATGAGCAGTTCTTC,CAISEGNRGTSYNEQFF
once,.,TRBJ1-1,TRBV7-9,TGTGCCAGCAGCTTCCAAGATAACACTGAAGCTTTCTTT,CASSFQDNTEAFF
.,.,TRBJ1-5,TRBV19,TGTGCCAGTAGTTCCAGGGATAGGCAGCCCCAGCATTTT,CASSSRDRQPQHF
.,.,TRBJ1-2,TRBV7-6,TGTGCCAGCAGTCCGACCCCGGGACAAGAAAATGGCTACACCTTC,CASSPTPGQENGYTF
.,.,TRBJ2-1,TRBV2,TGTGCCAGCAGCGGGGACCCGGTGGGTGAGCAGTTCTTC,CASSGDPVGEQFF
.,.,TRBJ1-4,TRBV2,TGTGCCACCCTAGGGGGGACAACGGAAGAAAAACTGTTTTTT,CATLGGTTEEKLFF
.,.,TRBJ1-1,TRBV5-4,TGTGCCAGCAGCCCCTCATTAGGGCAGGGAGCCTTTCAGACTGAAGCTTTCTTT,CASSPSLGQGAFQTEAFF
.,.,TRBJ1-2,TRBV2,TGTGCCAGCAGTGAGTTGGGTTTAGCTAACTATGGCTACACCTTC,CASSELGLANYGYTF
.,.,TRBJ1-4,TRBV4-1,TGCGCCAGCAGCCAAGATTTATTGACACCGTCCCTGTTTTTT,CASSQDLLTPSLFF
.,.,TRBJ2-2,TRBV28,TGTGCCAGCAGTTCGCCCCCTTTTAGCGAAAACACCGGGGAGCTGTTTTTT,CASSSPPFSENTGELFF
.,.,TRBJ1-2,TRBV6-1,TGTGCCAGCAGATATAACTATGGCTACACCTTC,CASRYNYGYTF
once,.,TRBJ2-2,TRBV5-1,TGCGCCAGCACAGGGACTCATAACACCGGGGAGCTGTTTTTT,CASTGTHNTGELFF
.,.,TRBJ1-5,TRBV7-2,TGTGCCAGCAGCGCACAGGGTGGCAATCAGCCCCAGCATTTT,CASSAQGGNQPQHF
.,TRBD1,TRBJ1-5,TRBV28,TGTGCCGGGGGGACAGGTCACAATCAGCCCCAGCATTTT,CAGGTGHNQPQHF
once,.,TRBJ2-5,TRBV14,TGTGCCAGCAGTACTAGTAGGATGGAGACCCAGTACTTC,CASSTSRMETQYF
.,.,TRBJ2-5,TRBV29-1,TGCAGCGTTGGTTTGGCCTCTAGGGAAGAGACCCAGTACTTC,CSVGLASREETQYF
.,.,TRBJ2-3,TRBV9,TGTGCCAGCAGCTCCTTCCCAGATACGCAGTATTTT,CASSSFPDTQYF
.,.,TRBJ1-2,TRBV20-1,TGCAGTGCTAGAAAAACGAGAGGCTACACCTTC,CSARKTRGYTF
.,.,TRBJ1-5,TRBV28,TGTGCCAGCAGCCTTTTCCATCAGCCCCAGCATTTT,CASSLFHQPQHF
.,TRBD1,TRBJ2-5,TRBV5-1,TGCGCCAGCAGCTTGACCGGGACAGACCAAGAGACCCAGTACTTC,CASSLTGTDQETQYF
.,TRBD1,TRBJ1-1,TRBV5-1,TGCGCCAGCCGACGGGACAGGGGGCGAAGGACTGAAGCTTTCTTT,CASRRDRGRRTEAFF
.,.,TRBJ2-5,TRBV5-1,TGCGCCAGCAGCTTGGAAGGCGGTGCAGAGACCCAGTACTTC,CASSLEGGAETQYF
few,.,TRBJ1-1,TRBV2,TGTGCCAGCAACCGTGGTATGGACACTGAAGCTTTCTTT,CASNRGMDTEAFF
.,.,TRBJ1-6,TRBV30,TGTGCCTGGAGTTCTGGAGTCAGGGCGCCCCTCCACTTT,CAWSSGVRAPLHF
.,TRBD1,TRBJ1-4,TRBV11-1,TGTGCCAGCAGCCGACCGGGACAGGCTAATGAAAAACTGTTTTTT,CASSRPGQANEKLFF
once,TRBD1,TRBJ1-4,TRBV10-3,TGTGCCATTCAGGGGGCCCAAGGGGAAAAACTGTTTTTT,CAIQGAQGEKLFF
.,.,TRBJ2-2,TRBV5-1,TGCGCCAGCAGGACGGGACTGGGGAACACCGGGGAGCTGTTTTTT,CASRTGLGNTGELFF
.,TRBD1,TRBJ2-7,TRBV10-3,TGTGCCATCACCGAGGGCAGACAGGGTAACGAGCAGTACTTC,CAITEGRQGNEQYF
.,.,TRBJ2-1,TRBV5-1,TGCGCCAGCAGCTGGGAAGAAAGAGTCCGGGAGCAGTTCTTC,CASSWEERVREQFF
.,.,TRBJ1-2,TRBV5-4,TGTGCCAGCAGCTCTCGGACCGTTGGAGGCGATGGCTACACCTTC,CASSSRTVGGDGYTF
.,.,TRBJ2-6,TRBV6-6,TGTGCCAGCAGCAACTCTGGGGCCAACGTCCTGACTTTC,CASSNSGANVLTF
.,TRBD1,TRBJ1-2,TRBV27,TGTGCCAGCAGCCAACAGGGGGATTATGGCTACACCTTC,CASSQQGDYGYTF
.,TRBD2,TRBJ2-4,TRBV30,TGTGCCTTCTCCCTGGTAGCGGGAGGGGCCAAAAACATTCAGTACTTC,CAFSLVAGGAKNIQYF
once,.,TRBJ1-2,TRBV13,TGTGCCAGCAGGGGCCGCGGCCAGGGGTCCTATGGCTACACCTTC,CASRGRGQGSYGYTF
.,TRBD2,TRBJ2-7,TRBV4-2,TGTGCCAGCAGCCAAGAACAGCGGGGCTACGAGCAGTACTTC,CASSQEQRGYEQYF